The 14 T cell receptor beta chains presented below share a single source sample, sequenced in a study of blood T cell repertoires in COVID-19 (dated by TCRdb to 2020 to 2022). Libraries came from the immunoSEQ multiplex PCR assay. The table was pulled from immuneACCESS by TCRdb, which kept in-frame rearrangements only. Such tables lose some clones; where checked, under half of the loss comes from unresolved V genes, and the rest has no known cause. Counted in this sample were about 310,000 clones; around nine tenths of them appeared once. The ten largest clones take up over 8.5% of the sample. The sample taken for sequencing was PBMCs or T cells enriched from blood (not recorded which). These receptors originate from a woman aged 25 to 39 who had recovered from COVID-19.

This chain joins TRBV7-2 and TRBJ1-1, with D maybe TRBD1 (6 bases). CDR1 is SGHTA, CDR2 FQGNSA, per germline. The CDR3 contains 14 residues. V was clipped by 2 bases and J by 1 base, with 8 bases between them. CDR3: CASSLPGANTEAFF. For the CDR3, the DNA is TGTGCCAGCAGCTTACCAGGGGCGAACACTGAAGCTTTCTTT.

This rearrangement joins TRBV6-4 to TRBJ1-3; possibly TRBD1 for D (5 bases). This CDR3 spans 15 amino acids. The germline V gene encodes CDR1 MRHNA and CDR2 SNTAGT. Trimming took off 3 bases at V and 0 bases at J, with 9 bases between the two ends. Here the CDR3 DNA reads TGTGCCAGCAGTGAACAGGCGTTCTCTGGAAACACCATATATTTT. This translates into CASSEQAFSGNTIYF.

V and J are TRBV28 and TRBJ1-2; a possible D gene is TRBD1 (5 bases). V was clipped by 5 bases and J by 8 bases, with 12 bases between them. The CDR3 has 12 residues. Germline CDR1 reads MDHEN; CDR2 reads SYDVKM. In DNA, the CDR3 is TGTGCCAGCAGTCTCCAGGGTTTAGGCTACACCTTC. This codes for CASSLQGLGYTF.

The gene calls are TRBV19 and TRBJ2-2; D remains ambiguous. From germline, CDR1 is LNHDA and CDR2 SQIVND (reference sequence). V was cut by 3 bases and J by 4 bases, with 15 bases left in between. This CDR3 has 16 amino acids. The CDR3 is CASSMSLGQSTGELFF. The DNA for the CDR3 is TGTGCCAGTAGTATGAGTCTTGGGCAGAGCACCGGGGAGCTGTTTTTT.

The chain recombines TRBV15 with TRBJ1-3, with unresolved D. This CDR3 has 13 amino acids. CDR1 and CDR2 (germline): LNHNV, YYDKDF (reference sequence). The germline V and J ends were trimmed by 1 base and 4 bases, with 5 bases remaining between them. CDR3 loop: CATSRAGGNTIYF. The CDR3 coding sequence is TGTGCCACCAGCAGAGCCGGGGGAAACACCATATATTTT.

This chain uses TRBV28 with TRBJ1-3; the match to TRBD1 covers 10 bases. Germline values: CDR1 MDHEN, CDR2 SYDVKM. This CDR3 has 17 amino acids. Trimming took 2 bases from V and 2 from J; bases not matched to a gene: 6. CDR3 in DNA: TGTGCCAGCAGTTTACCCTTCGGGACAGGGGCTGGAAACACCATATATTTT. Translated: CASSLPFGTGAGNTIYF.

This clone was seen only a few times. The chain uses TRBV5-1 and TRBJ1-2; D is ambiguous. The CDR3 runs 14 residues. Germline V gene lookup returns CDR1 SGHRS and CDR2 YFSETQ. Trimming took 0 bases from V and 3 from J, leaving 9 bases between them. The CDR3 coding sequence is TGCGCCAGCAGCTTGGACGGGGAAGACTATGGCTACACCTTC. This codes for CASSLDGEDYGYTF.

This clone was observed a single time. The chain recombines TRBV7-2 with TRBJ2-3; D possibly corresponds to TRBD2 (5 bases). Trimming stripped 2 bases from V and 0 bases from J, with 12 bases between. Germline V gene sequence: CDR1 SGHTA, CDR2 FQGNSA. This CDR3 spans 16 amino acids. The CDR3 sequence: CASSLSGRPSTDTQYF. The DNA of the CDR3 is TGTGCCAGCAGCTTAAGCGGCAGACCTAGCACAGATACGCAGTATTTT.

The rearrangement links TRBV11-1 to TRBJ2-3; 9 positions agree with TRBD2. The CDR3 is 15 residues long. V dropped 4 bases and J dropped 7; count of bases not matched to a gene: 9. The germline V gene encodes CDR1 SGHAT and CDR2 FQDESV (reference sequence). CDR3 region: CASSWTSENPHTQYF. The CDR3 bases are TGTGCCAGCAGCTGGACTAGCGAAAACCCTCATACGCAGTATTTT.

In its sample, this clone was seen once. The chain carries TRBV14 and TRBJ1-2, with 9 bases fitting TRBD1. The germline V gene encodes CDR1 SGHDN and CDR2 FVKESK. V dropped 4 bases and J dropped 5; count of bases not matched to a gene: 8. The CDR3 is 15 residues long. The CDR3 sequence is CASSPPGTGPYGYTF. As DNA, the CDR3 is TGTGCCAGCAGCCCGCCCGGGACAGGGCCTTATGGCTACACCTTC.

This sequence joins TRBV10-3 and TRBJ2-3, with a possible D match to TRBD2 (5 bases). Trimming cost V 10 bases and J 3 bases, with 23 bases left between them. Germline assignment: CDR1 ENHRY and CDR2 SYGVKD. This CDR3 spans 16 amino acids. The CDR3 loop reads CATTSFSGNGTDTQYF. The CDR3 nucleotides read TGTGCCACCACTTCCTTCAGCGGTAATGGTACAGATACGCAGTATTTT.

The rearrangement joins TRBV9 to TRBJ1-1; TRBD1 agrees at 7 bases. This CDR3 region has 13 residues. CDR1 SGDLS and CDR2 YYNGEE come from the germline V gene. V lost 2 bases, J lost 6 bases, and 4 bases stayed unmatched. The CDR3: CASSVAQGAEAFF. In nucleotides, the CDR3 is TGTGCCAGCAGCGTCGCCCAGGGGGCTGAAGCTTTCTTT.

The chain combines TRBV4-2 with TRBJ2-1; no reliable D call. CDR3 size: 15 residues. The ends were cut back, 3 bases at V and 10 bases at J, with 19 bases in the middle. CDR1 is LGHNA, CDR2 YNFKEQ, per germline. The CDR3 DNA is TGTGCCAGCAGCCAGCCCACAGCTCCTACAAGAGAGCAGTTCTTC. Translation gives CASSQPTAPTREQFF.

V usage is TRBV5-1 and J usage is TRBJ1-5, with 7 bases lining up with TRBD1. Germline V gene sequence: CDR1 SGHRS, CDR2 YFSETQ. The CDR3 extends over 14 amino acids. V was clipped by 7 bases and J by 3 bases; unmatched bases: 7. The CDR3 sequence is CASPTQGPNQPQHF. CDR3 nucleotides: TGCGCCAGCCCTACACAGGGGCCCAATCAGCCCCAGCATTTT.